Below, one T cell receptor (beta chain) is given with its context. Its antigen is as yet unknown. The sample originates from a study of cytomegalovirus exposure and HLA in healthy donors. Overall study results and limits: Reported findings show TCR beta sequences accurately forecast HLA-A and HLA-B alleles in most subjects.

The primer mix had 60 Vbeta and 13 Jbeta primers. The method was immunoSEQ multiplex PCR; TCRdb's version includes in-frame clones alone and lacks a portion of them. Counted here are 90,000 to 110,000 clones, approximately 80% occurring once; the ten biggest clones make up over 2%. This clonotype was sampled from a woman between 25 and 40 years old in good health and CMV-seronegative. Sequencing was carried out using PBMCs.

DNA for the CDR3: TGTGCCTGGAGTGTGGGGGAGGACACCGGGGAGCTGTTTTTT. As protein: CAWSVGEDTGELFF. The genes are TRBV30 and TRBJ2-2, with a possible D match to TRBD2 (6 bases). Germline assignment: CDR1 GTSNPN and CDR2 SVGIG (reference sequence). V was cut by 0 bases and J by 3 bases, with 8 bases left in between. The CDR3 sequence is 14 residues long.